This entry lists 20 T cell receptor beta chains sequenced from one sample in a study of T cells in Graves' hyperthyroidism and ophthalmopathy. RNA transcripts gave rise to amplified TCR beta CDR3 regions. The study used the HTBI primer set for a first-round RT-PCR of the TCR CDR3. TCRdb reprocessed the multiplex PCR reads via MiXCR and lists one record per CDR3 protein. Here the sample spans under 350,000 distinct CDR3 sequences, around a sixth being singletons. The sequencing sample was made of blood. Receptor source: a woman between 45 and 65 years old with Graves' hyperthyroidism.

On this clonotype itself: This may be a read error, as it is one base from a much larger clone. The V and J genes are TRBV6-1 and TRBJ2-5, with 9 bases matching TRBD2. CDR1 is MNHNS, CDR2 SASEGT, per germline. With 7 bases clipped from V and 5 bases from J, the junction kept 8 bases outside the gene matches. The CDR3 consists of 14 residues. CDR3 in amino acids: CASTLSGGRETQYF. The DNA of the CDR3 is TGTGCCAGCACCCTCAGCGGGGGGAGGGAGACCCAGTACTTC.

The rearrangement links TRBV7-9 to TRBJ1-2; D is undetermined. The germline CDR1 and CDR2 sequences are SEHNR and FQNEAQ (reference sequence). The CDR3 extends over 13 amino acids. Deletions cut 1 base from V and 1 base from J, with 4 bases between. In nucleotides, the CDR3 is TGTGCCAGCAGCTTAGGGAATAACTATGGCTACACCTTC. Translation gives CASSLGNNYGYTF. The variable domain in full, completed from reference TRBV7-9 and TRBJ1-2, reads DTGVSQNPRHKITKRGQNVTFRCDPISEHNRLYWYRQTLGQGPEFLTYFQNEAQLEKSRLLSDRFSAERPKGSFSTLEIQRTEQGDSAMYLCASSLGNNYGYTFGSGTRLTVV.

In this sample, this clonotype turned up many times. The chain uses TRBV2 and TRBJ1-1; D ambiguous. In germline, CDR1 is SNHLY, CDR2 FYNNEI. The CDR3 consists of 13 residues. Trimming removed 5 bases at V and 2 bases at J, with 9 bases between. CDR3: CASSTDFNTEAFF. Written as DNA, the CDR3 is TGTGCCAGCAGTACAGATTTCAACACTGAAGCTTTCTTT.

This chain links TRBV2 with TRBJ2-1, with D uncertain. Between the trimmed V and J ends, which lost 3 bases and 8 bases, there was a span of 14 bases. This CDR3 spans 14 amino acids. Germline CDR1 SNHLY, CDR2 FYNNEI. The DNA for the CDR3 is TGTGCCAGCAGTGATATCGGGCTAGTCTATGAGCAGTTCTTC. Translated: CASSDIGLVYEQFF.

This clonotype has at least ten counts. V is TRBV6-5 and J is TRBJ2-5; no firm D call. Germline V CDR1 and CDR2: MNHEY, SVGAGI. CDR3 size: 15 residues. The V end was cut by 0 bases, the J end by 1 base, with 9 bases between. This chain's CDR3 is CASSYSAASQETQYF. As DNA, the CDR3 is TGTGCCAGCAGTTACTCCGCCGCCAGCCAAGAGACCCAGTACTTC.

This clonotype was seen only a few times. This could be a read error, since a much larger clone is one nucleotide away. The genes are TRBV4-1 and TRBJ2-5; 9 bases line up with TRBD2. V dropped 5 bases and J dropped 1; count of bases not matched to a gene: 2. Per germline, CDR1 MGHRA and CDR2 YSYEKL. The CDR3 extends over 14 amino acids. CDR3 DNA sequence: TGCGCCAGCAGCAATAGCGGGGGCCAAGAGACCCAGTACTTC. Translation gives CASSNSGGQETQYF.

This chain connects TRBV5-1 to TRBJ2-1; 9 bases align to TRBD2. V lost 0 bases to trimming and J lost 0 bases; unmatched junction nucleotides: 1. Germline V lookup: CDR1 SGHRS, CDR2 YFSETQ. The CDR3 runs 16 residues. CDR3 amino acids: CASSLELAGSYNEQFF. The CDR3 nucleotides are TGCGCCAGCAGCTTGGAACTAGCGGGCTCCTACAATGAGCAGTTCTTC.

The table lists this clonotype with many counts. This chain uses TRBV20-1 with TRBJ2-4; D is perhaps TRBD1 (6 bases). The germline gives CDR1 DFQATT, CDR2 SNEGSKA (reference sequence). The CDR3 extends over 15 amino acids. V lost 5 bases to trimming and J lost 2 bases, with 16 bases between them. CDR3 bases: TGCAGTGCTCCGATATTGAGGGGGTCCAAAAACATTCAGTACTTC. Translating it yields CSAPILRGSKNIQYF.

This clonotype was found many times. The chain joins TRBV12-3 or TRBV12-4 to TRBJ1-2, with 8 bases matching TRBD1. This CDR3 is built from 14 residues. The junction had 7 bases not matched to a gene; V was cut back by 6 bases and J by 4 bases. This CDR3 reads CASRATGEAYGYTF. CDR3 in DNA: TGTGCCAGCAGGGCGACAGGGGAAGCCTATGGCTACACCTTC.

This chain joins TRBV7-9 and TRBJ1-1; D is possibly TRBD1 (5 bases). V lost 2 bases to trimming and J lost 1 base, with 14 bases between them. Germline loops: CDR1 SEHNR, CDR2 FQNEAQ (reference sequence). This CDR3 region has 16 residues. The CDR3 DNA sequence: TGTGCCAGCAGCTTATTTGGGGGATCCCCGAACACTGAAGCTTTCTTT. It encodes CASSLFGGSPNTEAFF.

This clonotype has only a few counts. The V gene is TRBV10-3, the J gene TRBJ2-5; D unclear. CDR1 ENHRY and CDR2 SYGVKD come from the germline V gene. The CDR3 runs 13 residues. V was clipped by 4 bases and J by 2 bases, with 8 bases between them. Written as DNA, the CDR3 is TGTGCCATCAGTGGCTGGGGTCAAGAGACCCAGTACTTC. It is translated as CAISGWGQETQYF.

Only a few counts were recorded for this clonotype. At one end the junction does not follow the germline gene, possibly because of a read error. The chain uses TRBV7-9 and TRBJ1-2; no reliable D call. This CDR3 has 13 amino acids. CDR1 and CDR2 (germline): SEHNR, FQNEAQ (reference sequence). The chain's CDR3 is CASSLAPNYGYTF. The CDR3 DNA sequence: TGTGCCAGCAGCTTAGCGCCTAATTATGGCTACACCTTC.

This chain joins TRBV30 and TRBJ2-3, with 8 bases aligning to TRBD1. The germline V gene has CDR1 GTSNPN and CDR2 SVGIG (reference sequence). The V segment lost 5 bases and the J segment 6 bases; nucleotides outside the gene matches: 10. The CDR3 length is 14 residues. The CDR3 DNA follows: TGTGCCTGGGGACAGGGTGTAGGTATGGATACGCAGTATTTT. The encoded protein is CAWGQGVGMDTQYF.

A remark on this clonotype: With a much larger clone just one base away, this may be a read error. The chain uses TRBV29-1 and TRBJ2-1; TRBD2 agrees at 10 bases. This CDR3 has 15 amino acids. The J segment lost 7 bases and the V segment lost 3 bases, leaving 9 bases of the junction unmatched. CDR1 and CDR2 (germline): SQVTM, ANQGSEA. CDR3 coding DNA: TGCAGCGTTGAGGGGACTAGCGAGATAGGGAATGAGCAGTTCTTC. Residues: CSVEGTSEIGNEQFF.

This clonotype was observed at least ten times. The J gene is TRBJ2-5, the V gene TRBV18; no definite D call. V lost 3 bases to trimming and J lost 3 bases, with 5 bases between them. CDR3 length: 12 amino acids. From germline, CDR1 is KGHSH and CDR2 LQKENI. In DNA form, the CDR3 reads TGTGCCAGCTCACCGGGAAAAGAGACCCAGTACTTC. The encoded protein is CASSPGKETQYF.

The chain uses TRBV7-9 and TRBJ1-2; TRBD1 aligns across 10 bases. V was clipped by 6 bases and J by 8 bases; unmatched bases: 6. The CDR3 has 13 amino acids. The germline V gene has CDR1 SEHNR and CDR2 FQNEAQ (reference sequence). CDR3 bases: TGTGCCAGCAGGACCGGGACAGGGGAGGGCTACACCTTC. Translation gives CASRTGTGEGYTF.

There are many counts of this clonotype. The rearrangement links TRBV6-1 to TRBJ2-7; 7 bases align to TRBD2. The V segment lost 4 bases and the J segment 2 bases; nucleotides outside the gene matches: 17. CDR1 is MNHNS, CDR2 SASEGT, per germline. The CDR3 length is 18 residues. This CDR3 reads CASSGLGNSGPGTYEQYF. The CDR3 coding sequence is TGTGCCAGCAGTGGCCTGGGTAATAGCGGGCCAGGCACCTACGAGCAGTACTTC.

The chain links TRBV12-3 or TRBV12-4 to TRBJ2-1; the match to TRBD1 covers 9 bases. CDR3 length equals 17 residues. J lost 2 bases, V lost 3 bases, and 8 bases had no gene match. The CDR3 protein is CASSFGGRTGAYNEQFF. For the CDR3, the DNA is TGTGCCAGCAGTTTCGGTGGGCGGACAGGGGCCTACAATGAGCAGTTCTTC.

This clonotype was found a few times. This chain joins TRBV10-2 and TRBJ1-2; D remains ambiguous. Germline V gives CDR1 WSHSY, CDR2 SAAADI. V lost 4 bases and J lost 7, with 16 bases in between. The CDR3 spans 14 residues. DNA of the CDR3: TGCGCCAGCAGTGGTGGCGGAGGAATCTCTGGCTACACCTTC. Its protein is CASSGGGGISGYTF.

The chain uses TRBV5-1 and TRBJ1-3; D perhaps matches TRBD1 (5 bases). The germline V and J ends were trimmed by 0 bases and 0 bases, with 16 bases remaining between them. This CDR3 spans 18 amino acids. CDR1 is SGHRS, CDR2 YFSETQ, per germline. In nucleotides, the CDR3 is TGCGCCAGCAGCTTGGAATTTCCAGGCGACAGCTCTGGAAACACCATATATTTT. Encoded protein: CASSLEFPGDSSGNTIYF.